Below, 27 T cell receptor beta chains from the same sample are listed, as sequenced in a study of T-cell reconstitution after alpha-beta-depleted transplantation in children. Unique molecular identifiers were used to barcode this TCRbeta library. MiXCR was run by TCRdb on the PCR reads, yielding one entry per CDR3 protein. In the table there are nearly 350,000 distinct CDR3 sequences, roughly 16% of which are singletons. Sequenced here: PBMCs, mostly from graft donor cells, sampled 360 days after TCRalphabeta/CD19-depleted stem cell transplant. These TCRs come from a male patient under 10 years old who had a stem cell transplant for acute lymphoblastic leukemia, so the T cells may come from the graft donor.

This clonotype was seen a few times. The chain links TRBV7-9 to TRBJ2-2; D remains ambiguous. This CDR3 region has 14 residues. Germline CDR1 is SEHNR and CDR2 is FQNEAQ (reference sequence). V was clipped by 5 bases and J by 0 bases, with 7 bases between them. CDR3 region: CASSPRPNTGELFF. The CDR3 nucleotides read TGTGCCAGCAGCCCCAGGCCGAACACCGGGGAGCTGTTTTTT.

Worth noting for this clonotype: An end of the junction differs from the germline gene, which may be a read error. The gene calls are TRBV7-8 and TRBJ2-1, with 8 positions matching TRBD2. This CDR3 contains 15 residues. The germline V gene has CDR1 SGHVS and CDR2 FQNEAQ. The CDR3 region is CASSPLAGSSNEQLF. As DNA, the CDR3 is TGTGCCAGCAGCCCTCTAGCGGGTAGTTCCAATGAGCAGTTGTTC. Looking up the rest from reference TRBV7-8 and TRBJ2-1 gives the full variable domain: GAGVSQSPRYKVAKRGQDVALRCDPISGHVSLFWYQQALGQGPEFLTYFQNEAQLDKSGLPSDRFFAERPEGSVSTLKIQRTQQEDSAVYLCASSPLAGSSNEQLFGPGTRLTVL.

This clonotype showed up just a few times. DNA of the CDR3: TGCAGTGCTAGGCCCGGGGGGAGTCGGAACACTGAAGCTTTCTTT. Amino acid sequence: CSARPGGSRNTEAFF. The chain employs TRBV20-1 and TRBJ1-1; maybe TRBD1 (5 bases). The CDR3 has 15 amino acids. CDR1 and CDR2 (germline): DFQATT, SNEGSKA (reference sequence). Trimming removed 3 bases at V and 1 base at J, with 15 bases between.

This clonotype was counted a few times. The rearrangement joins TRBV7-2 to TRBJ2-3; a weak D match, TRBD2 (6 bases). The CDR3 covers 16 residues. The ends were cut back, 2 bases at V and 6 bases at J, with 18 bases in the middle. The germline CDR1 and CDR2 sequences are SGHTA and FQGNSA. The CDR3 DNA follows: TGTGCCAGCAGCTTAAGTAGCGGCCGATCGAGGGATACGCAGTATTTT. It translates to CASSLSSGRSRDTQYF.

Only a few counts were recorded for this clonotype. The chain combines TRBV27 with TRBJ1-2; 11 bases are a match to TRBD1. The CDR3 contains 16 residues. The ends lost 3 bases at V and 7 bases at J; junction bases unmatched: 10. Germline values: CDR1 MNHEY, CDR2 SMNVEV (reference sequence). The CDR3 DNA sequence: TGTGCCAGCAGTTTTTGGACAGGGGGCGTTAATTCTGGCTACACCTTC. Its protein product is CASSFWTGGVNSGYTF.

There are many counts of this clonotype. The rearrangement links TRBV7-9 to TRBJ2-7; 7 bases line up with TRBD2. V gave up 6 bases and J gave up 2 bases; unmatched junction bases: 10. Looked up from germline, CDR1 is SEHNR and CDR2 is FQNEAQ (reference sequence). This CDR3 has 15 residues. The CDR3 sequence is CASSPLRGTTYEQYF. CDR3 DNA sequence: TGTGCCAGCAGTCCCCTAAGAGGGACTACCTACGAGCAGTACTTC.

This clonotype showed up just a few times. This chain joins TRBV28 and TRBJ2-1, with D perhaps TRBD1 or TRBD2 (5 bases each). CDR3 length equals 15 residues. Germline V gene lookup returns CDR1 MDHEN and CDR2 SYDVKM. Trimming took 5 bases from V and 8 from J, leaving 19 bases between them. CDR3: CASSPPWDVRDEQFF. The CDR3 region has the DNA TGTGCCAGCAGTCCCCCCTGGGACGTCCGCGATGAGCAGTTCTTC.

This clonotype was observed a few times. This CDR3 reads CSVDGGGSDSAPGELFF. In DNA, the CDR3 is TGCAGCGTTGATGGGGGGGGCTCGGACAGTGCCCCCGGGGAGCTGTTTTTT. The chain is built from TRBV29-1 and TRBJ2-2, with D maybe TRBD2 (7 bases). This CDR3 is built from 17 residues. The germline V and J ends were trimmed by 3 bases and 6 bases, with 23 bases remaining between them. CDR1 and CDR2 (germline): SQVTM, ANQGSEA.

This clonotype has only a few counts. The chain employs TRBV4-3 and TRBJ2-2, with D possibly being TRBD1 (5 bases). Trimming left V 2 bases short and J 6 bases short, with 13 bases between. Germline V CDR1 and CDR2: LGHNA, YSLEER. The CDR3 loop spans 15 amino acids. The CDR3 nucleotides read TGCGCCAGCAGCCAAAAGGGGTCGGGCCCCGGGGAGCTGTTTTTT. Protein: CASSQKGSGPGELFF.

The chain couples TRBV21-1 to TRBJ1-5; TRBD1, the table's D call, lacks a check against the DNA. TRBV21-1 is tagged as a pseudogene. The CDR3 runs to 15 residues. The chain's CDR3 is CASSKGAQVNQPQHF. The CDR3 region has the DNA TGTGCCAGCAGCAAAGGGGCGCAGGTTAATCAGCCCCAGCATTTT.

This clonotype was found many times. The chain uses TRBV5-1 and TRBJ1-1, with D possibly being TRBD1 (6 bases). The CDR3 contains 14 residues. CDR1 is SGHRS, CDR2 YFSETQ, per germline. V was trimmed by 5 bases and J by 3 bases, leaving 14 bases between them. The CDR3: CASRRVGGHTEAFF. CDR3 sequence (DNA): TGCGCCAGCAGGAGAGTAGGGGGGCACACTGAAGCTTTCTTT.

The chain employs TRBV20-1 and TRBJ1-4; 9 bases align to TRBD1. The V gene's germline CDR1 is DFQATT and CDR2 SNEGSKA (reference sequence). The V gene end was trimmed by 3 bases and the J gene end by 4 bases; junction bases not matched to a gene: 6. The CDR3 spans 15 residues. The CDR3 region is CSARRTGVNNEKLFF. The CDR3, as DNA: TGCAGTGCTAGGAGGACAGGGGTCAATAATGAAAAACTGTTTTTT.

The CDR3 reads CASSGLGSNEQFF. DNA of the CDR3: TGTGCCAGCAGTGGGTTAGGGAGCAATGAGCAGTTCTTC. J is TRBJ2-1 and V is TRBV2; D perhaps matches TRBD2 (5 bases). Germline-derived CDR1 and CDR2 are SNHLY and FYNNEI. This CDR3 has 13 residues. V was pared by 4 bases and J by 6 bases, with 10 bases between.

The chain carries TRBV10-3 and TRBJ2-5, with 7 bases matching TRBD2. The CDR3 runs 15 residues. V lost 2 bases and J lost 1; bases outside the gene matches: 4. Germline CDR1 reads ENHRY; CDR2 reads SYGVKD. CDR3 coding DNA: TGTGCCATCAGTGAGATCGCTAGCGGCCAAGAGACCCAGTACTTC. It codes for CAISEIASGQETQYF.

This clonotype was detected only a few times. V and J are TRBV5-1 and TRBJ2-7; 11 bases are a match to TRBD2. The CDR3 sequence is 15 residues long. V shed 6 bases, J shed 1 base, and the junction held 6 bases outside the gene matches. Germline V gene lookup returns CDR1 SGHRS and CDR2 YFSETQ. The chain's CDR3 is CASTPGLAESYEQYF. The CDR3 nucleotides read TGCGCCAGCACCCCGGGACTAGCGGAATCCTACGAGCAGTACTTC.

A few counts support this clonotype. The V and J genes are TRBV5-1 and TRBJ2-6; possibly TRBD1 for D (5 bases). The CDR3 has 18 residues. From germline, CDR1 is SGHRS and CDR2 YFSETQ. Trimming took off 4 bases at V and 0 bases at J, with 17 bases between the two ends. The chain's CDR3 is CASSPTFGAPSGANVLTF. The CDR3, as DNA: TGCGCCAGCAGCCCCACGTTTGGGGCACCCTCTGGGGCCAACGTCCTGACTTTC.

The genes are TRBV20-1 and TRBJ1-4, with no clear D. Trimming removed 3 bases from V and 8 bases from J, with 13 bases in between. Germline CDR1 reads DFQATT; CDR2 reads SNEGSKA (reference sequence). CDR3 length equals 13 residues. The CDR3 is CSASAGRWEKLFF. CDR3 DNA sequence: TGCAGTGCTAGCGCAGGACGTTGGGAAAAACTGTTTTTT.

This clonotype has just a few counts. V is TRBV27 and J is TRBJ2-5; 9 bases agree with TRBD1. J was trimmed by 7 bases and V by 2 bases; bases with no gene match: 8. Germline CDR1 and CDR2: MNHEY and SMNVEV (reference sequence). The CDR3 runs 15 residues. CDR3 in DNA: TGTGCCAGCAGTTTAACAACACAGGGGGCGGGGACCCAGTACTTC. It translates to CASSLTTQGAGTQYF.

This clonotype was picked up many times. The V and J genes are TRBV15 and TRBJ2-7; D unclear. This CDR3 has 19 residues. V lost 0 bases to trimming and J lost 2 bases, with 23 bases between them. CDR1 is LNHNV, CDR2 YYDKDF, per germline (reference sequence). The CDR3 bases are TGTGCCACCAGCAGAGATTCGTTTAAGCTTTGGCATCCGCCCTACGAGCAGTACTTC. Translating gives CATSRDSFKLWHPPYEQYF.

This clonotype was counted many times. The chain employs TRBV9 and TRBJ2-1, with TRBD2 identical over 8 bases. The germline gives CDR1 SGDLS, CDR2 YYNGEE. J was trimmed by 8 bases and V by 0 bases; bases with no gene match: 7. This CDR3 comprises 15 residues. This chain's CDR3 is CASSVEAGDAYEQFF. CDR3 sequence (DNA): TGTGCCAGCAGCGTAGAAGCGGGAGACGCATATGAGCAGTTCTTC.

This clonotype was detected a few times. The chain carries TRBV20-1 and TRBJ1-2, with unresolved D. Germline V gene data show CDR1 as DFQATT and CDR2 as SNEGSKA (reference sequence). The CDR3 is 14 residues long. CDR3: CSFSLLEKGGGYTF. For the CDR3, the DNA is TGCAGCTTCAGCCTCCTCGAAAAGGGCGGTGGCTACACCTTC.

This clonotype showed up just a few times. The rearrangement uses TRBV10-3 and TRBJ2-7; D is uncertain. This CDR3 has 13 residues. Trimming pared 4 bases from V and 2 bases from J, leaving 9 bases between. Germline loops: CDR1 ENHRY, CDR2 SYGVKD. CDR3 nucleotide sequence: TGTGCCATCAGTGCCGACCCGACCTACGAGCAGTACTTC. Protein sequence: CAISADPTYEQYF.

This clonotype was detected a few times. The chain links TRBV28 to TRBJ1-5; no clear D. There are 16 residues in the CDR3. Germline V gene lookup returns CDR1 MDHEN and CDR2 SYDVKM. Between the trimmed V and J ends, which lost 5 bases and 5 bases, there was a span of 19 bases. In nucleotides, the CDR3 is TGTGCCAGCAGTCCCCCGGCAGGAATGGGGTATCAGCCCCAGCATTTT. It codes for CASSPPAGMGYQPQHF.

This clonotype came up a few times. The chain carries TRBV4-2 and TRBJ2-1; the match to TRBD2 covers 16 bases. Germline V gene data show CDR1 as LGHNA and CDR2 as YNFKEQ. The CDR3 runs 22 residues. Trimming removed 2 bases from V and 0 bases from J; junction bases left unmatched: 13. The CDR3 region has the DNA TGTGCCAGCAGCCAATCCCCCGGGACTAGCGGGAGGGGCCGGAGCTCCTACAATGAGCAGTTCTTC. This translates into CASSQSPGTSGRGRSSYNEQFF.

V and J are TRBV5-6 and TRBJ1-3; D is undetermined. V shed 3 bases and J shed 4 bases, with 5 bases lying between them. From germline, CDR1 is SGHDT and CDR2 YYEEEE. The CDR3 consists of 12 residues. Here the CDR3 DNA reads TGTGCCAGCAGCTCGCAGGGAAACACCATATATTTT. Its translation is CASSSQGNTIYF.

The chain uses TRBV3-1 and TRBJ2-5; TRBD1 matches at 8 bases. The CDR3 covers 15 residues. Germline assignment: CDR1 LGHDT and CDR2 YNNKEL (reference sequence). V dropped 5 bases and J dropped 2; count of bases not matched to a gene: 7. The CDR3 spells CASSGGTGTQETQYF. CDR3 in DNA: TGTGCCAGCAGCGGCGGGACAGGAACTCAAGAGACCCAGTACTTC.

This clonotype came up many times. The chain couples TRBV6-2 or TRBV6-3 to TRBJ2-2; D may be TRBD2 (7 bases). Germline assignment: CDR1 MNHEY and CDR2 SVGEGT. V shed 6 bases and J shed 5 bases, with 13 bases lying between them. This CDR3 comprises 14 residues. CDR3 in amino acids: CASRAGARTGELFF. In nucleotides, the CDR3 is TGTGCCAGCAGGGCGGGGGCTAGAACCGGGGAGCTGTTTTTT.